In this sample, the clone carrying this T cell receptor beta chain turned up many times. What it binds is not known. Generation of bulk TCR libraries relied on previously described methods and listed TCR primers. MiXCR, run by TCRdb on the PCR reads, gives a single entry per CDR3 protein. This table holds 400,000 to 600,000 distinct CDR3 sequences, 20% to 25% found once. This entry comes from a study of molecular identifiers for immune sequencing clone quantification. Study-wide results and limits: Effector cells had over 98% of their molecules in clones above 20 RNA copies, while naive cells had under 1%. Detection of one spiked Jurkat cell's TCR RNA reportedly worked in 1 million or so naive cells.

The sorting of naive CD8 T cells used the CD8+CD4-CCR7+CD45RA+ phenotype. Input material: naive CD8+ T cells from blood, with Jurkat cell RNA spiked in. The subset here: FACS-sorted CD8+CD4-CCR7+CD45RA+ naive T cells. The source of this sequence is a human donor in good health. Some libraries in this study had Jurkat cell RNA spiked in.

In nucleotides, the CDR3 is TGCGCCAGCAGCTTGACAGGCGAAGCTTTCTTT. This gives the protein CASSLTGEAFF. This rearrangement joins TRBV5-1 to TRBJ1-1; D is perhaps TRBD1 (5 bases). Trimming took 1 base from V and 8 from J, leaving 6 bases between them. CDR3 length equals 11 residues. Germline CDR1 reads SGHRS; CDR2 reads YFSETQ.